One and the same sample provided the 30 T cell receptor beta chains below, sequenced in a study of breast tumors, draining lymph nodes, adjacent tissues. TCRdb re-called the multiplex PCR reads through MiXCR, storing one row per CDR3 protein. Among some 140,000 distinct CDR3 sequences listed, less than 25% were seen once. Axillary draining lymph nodes of breast cancer patients supplied the node samples. The sequenced sample was axillary lymph node tissue. These receptors all come from a female donor with breast cancer. Some clones in this sample may be carry-over from other donors' samples.

This clonotype showed up many times. The gene calls are TRBV28 and TRBJ2-7, with 8 nucleotides matching TRBD1. The junction had 6 bases not matched to a gene; V was cut back by 7 bases and J by 4 bases. Germline CDR1 MDHEN, CDR2 SYDVKM. The CDR3 consists of 13 residues. The CDR3 region is CASKWTGSYEQYF. The CDR3 DNA follows: TGTGCCAGCAAGTGGACAGGGTCTTACGAGCAGTACTTC.

This chain links TRBV27 with TRBJ2-3; D may correspond to TRBD1 or TRBD2 (5 bases each). V shed 7 bases and J shed 0 bases, with 8 bases lying between them. The germline gives CDR1 MNHEY, CDR2 SMNVEV (reference sequence). The CDR3 loop spans 13 amino acids. CDR3 nucleotides: TGTGCCAGCACCGGGACCAGCACAGATACGCAGTATTTT. Translated, it gives CASTGTSTDTQYF.

This clonotype was seen repeatedly, ten times or more. The CDR3 sequence: CASSPRQGWGANVLTF. The CDR3 DNA sequence: TGTGCCAGCAGCCCACGACAGGGCTGGGGGGCCAACGTCCTGACTTTC. The chain couples TRBV7-3 to TRBJ2-6; 7 nucleotides agree with TRBD1. J was trimmed by 4 bases and V by 5 bases; bases with no gene match: 8. This CDR3 is built from 16 residues. Germline V gene sequence: CDR1 SGHTA, CDR2 FQGTGA.

This clonotype was seen repeatedly, ten times or more. The V and J genes are TRBV24-1 and TRBJ1-5; D remains unclear. Germline CDR1 and CDR2: KGHDR and SFDVKD. V was cut by 9 bases and J by 5 bases, with 13 bases left in between. The CDR3 spans 13 residues. The CDR3 sequence: CATGGPVHQPQHF. The CDR3 DNA follows: TGTGCCACCGGAGGTCCGGTCCATCAGCCCCAGCATTTT.

The table lists this clonotype with many counts. The chain combines TRBV5-1 with TRBJ2-7; maybe TRBD2 (5 bases). The CDR3 totals 12 residues. CDR1 and CDR2 from the germline V gene are SGHRS and YFSETQ. Between the trimmed V and J ends, which lost 6 bases and 7 bases, there was a span of 14 bases. Here the CDR3 DNA reads TGCGCCAGCATAGGTTCTACTAGGGAGCAGTACTTC. Translating it yields CASIGSTREQYF.

The chain employs TRBV12-3 or TRBV12-4 and TRBJ2-7; TRBD2 is a possible D gene (5 bases). The CDR3 has 8 amino acids. V lost 6 bases, J lost 11 bases, and 5 bases lay in between. CDR3 sequence: CASREEYF. The CDR3, as DNA: TGTGCCAGCAGGGAGGAGTACTTC.

The table lists this clonotype with many counts. This rearrangement joins TRBV2 to TRBJ2-1; 9 positions match TRBD1. The CDR3 is made up of 15 amino acids. V trimming: 8 bases; J trimming: 9 bases; junction bases outside the gene matches: 14. Germline V gene data show CDR1 as SNHLY and CDR2 as FYNNEI. This CDR3 reads CASRPGQGFSGEQFF. The DNA for the CDR3 is TGTGCCAGCCGGCCGGGACAGGGATTTTCGGGTGAGCAGTTCTTC.

This clonotype was recorded at least ten times. The chain is built from TRBV30 and TRBJ1-2; no clear D. This CDR3 is 14 amino acids long. Germline V lookup: CDR1 GTSNPN, CDR2 SVGIG (reference sequence). With 1 base removed from V and 4 bases from J, the gap between germline ends came to 13 bases. DNA for the CDR3: TGTGCCTGGAGTGCAGATTCTACCTTCTATGGCTACACCTTC. Its protein product is CAWSADSTFYGYTF.

The rearrangement joins TRBV28 to TRBJ1-3, with a tentative D call TRBD1 (5 bases). The CDR3 covers 19 residues. The germline V and J ends were trimmed by 4 bases and 1 base, with 23 bases remaining between them. Germline V gene sequence: CDR1 MDHEN, CDR2 SYDVKM. CDR3 coding DNA: TGTGCCAGCAGTTCCCTTGGTGGGTCAGGGAAGTTTTCTGGAAACACCATATATTTT. It yields the protein CASSSLGGSGKFSGNTIYF.

This clonotype was seen repeatedly, ten times or more. The chain couples TRBV12-3 or TRBV12-4 to TRBJ1-4; unclear D gene. The CDR3 covers 14 residues. Trimming shortened V by 5 bases and J by 0 bases, and 7 bases separated the two germline ends. CDR3 DNA: TGTGCCAGCAGTCAGGTGGCAACTAATGAAAAACTGTTTTTT. Translated: CASSQVATNEKLFF.

This clonotype has a count of ten or more. The chain recombines TRBV13 with TRBJ1-4; 7 bases are shared with TRBD1. Germline CDR1 reads PRHDT; CDR2 reads FYEKMQ (reference sequence). With 5 bases clipped from V and 8 bases from J, the junction kept 8 bases outside the gene matches. The CDR3 length is 14 residues. For the CDR3, the DNA is TGTGCCAGCAGCACTGACAGGGCACGGGAAAAACTGTTTTTT. Translation: CASSTDRAREKLFF.

There are many counts of this clonotype. This rearrangement joins TRBV4-1 to TRBJ2-1; TRBD2 is a possible D gene (6 bases). This CDR3 comprises 16 residues. The germline V gene has CDR1 MGHRA and CDR2 YSYEKL. V shed 4 bases and J shed 5 bases, with 18 bases lying between them. CDR3 DNA: TGCGCCAGCAGCCGAATAGCGGAGAACGGCAACAATGAGCAGTTCTTC. Translated, it gives CASSRIAENGNNEQFF.

Remarks on this clonotype: Given a much more abundant clone one base away, this may be a read error. The CDR3 does not close with the conserved phenylalanine or tryptophan, likely indicating a read error. The chain joins TRBV19 to TRBJ1-2; TRBD1 matches 7 bases. The CDR3 runs to 14 residues. Germline V gives CDR1 LNHDA, CDR2 SQIVND (reference sequence). Losses at the gene ends were 5 bases for V and 4 bases for J; bases not matched to a gene: 7. This CDR3 is CASSLQGSPYGYTI. The CDR3 nucleotides read TGTGCCAGTAGTCTACAGGGGTCCCCCTATGGCTACACCATC.

This clonotype was seen ten or more times. This sequence joins TRBV2 and TRBJ2-1; 16 bases agree with TRBD2. Germline trimming cut 4 bases from V and 13 bases from J; bases unmatched to any gene: 4. This CDR3 is 14 amino acids long. Germline values: CDR1 SNHLY, CDR2 FYNNEI. The CDR3 nucleotides read TGTGCCAGCAGTGGGGGACTAGCGGGAGGGCCACAGTTCTTC. Its translation is CASSGGLAGGPQFF.

This clonotype was counted a few times. This clone may be a read error of a much larger clone one base away. The chain has TRBV6-5 and TRBJ2-2, with D hard to call. The CDR3 sequence is 12 residues long. V was cut by 2 bases and J by 7 bases, with 5 bases left in between. The germline CDR1 and CDR2 sequences are MNHEY and SVGAGI. As DNA, the CDR3 is TGTGCCAGCAGTTACGATGTCGGGGAGCTGTTTTTT. Protein product: CASSYDVGELFF.

This clonotype was recorded at least ten times. The rearrangement links TRBV9 to TRBJ2-3; TRBD2 matches 7 bases. Germline assignment: CDR1 SGDLS and CDR2 YYNGEE. Losses at the gene ends were 4 bases for V and 2 bases for J; bases not matched to a gene: 4. The CDR3 covers 14 residues. The CDR3 DNA reads TGTGCCAGCAGCACACGGGGGGACACAGATACGCAGTATTTT. Encoded protein: CASSTRGDTDTQYF.

The chain recombines TRBV6-5 with TRBJ2-5; D unresolved. The CDR3 consists of 8 residues. Per germline, CDR1 MNHEY and CDR2 SVGAGI. V gave up 11 bases and J gave up 10 bases, with 8 bases separating them. CDR3 DNA: TGTGCCGGAGTAGACCAGTACTTC. Translated: CAGVDQYF.

The chain is built from TRBV19 and TRBJ1-5; D is ambiguous. Germline-derived CDR1 and CDR2 are LNHDA and SQIVND (reference sequence). The CDR3 is made up of 13 amino acids. V gave up 7 bases and J gave up 3 bases, with 10 bases separating them. The CDR3 sequence: CASTRQDNQPQHF. As DNA, the CDR3 is TGTGCCAGTACGCGGCAGGACAATCAGCCCCAGCATTTT.

This clonotype has ten or more counts. The genes are TRBV7-3 and TRBJ2-1; 7 nucleotides match TRBD2. The CDR3 has 12 residues. V shed 0 bases, J shed 15 bases, and the junction held 5 bases outside the gene matches. Germline V gives CDR1 SGHTA, CDR2 FQGTGA. This chain's CDR3 is CASSLTGGRAFF. The CDR3 region has the DNA TGTGCCAGCAGCTTAACGGGTGGGAGGGCGTTCTTC.

This clonotype was counted at least ten times. CDR3 sequence reads: CAISEAGLAVFEQFF. CDR3 nucleotide sequence: TGTGCCATCAGTGAGGCTGGACTAGCGGTATTTGAGCAGTTCTTC. The V gene is TRBV10-3, the J gene TRBJ2-1, with 10 bases identical to TRBD2. Germline V gene sequence: CDR1 ENHRY, CDR2 SYGVKD. The CDR3 totals 15 residues. The junction had 7 bases not matched to a gene; V was cut back by 2 bases and J by 9 bases.

As concerns this clonotype: This may come from a read error, since a much larger clone is one base off. The rearrangement joins TRBV20-1 to TRBJ2-3, with 8 bases fitting TRBD2. Germline CDR1 is DFQATT and CDR2 is SNEGSKA (reference sequence). The CDR3 covers 16 residues. The CDR3, as DNA: TGCAGTGCTAGTCTCAGGGCGGGGGGAACCACAGATACGCAGTTTTTT. Translating it yields CSASLRAGGTTDTQFF.

This clonotype was counted many times. The J gene is TRBJ2-3, the V gene TRBV10-3; D may be TRBD1 or TRBD2 (5 bases each). The CDR3 sequence is 14 residues long. V was pared by 6 bases and J by 5 bases, with 15 bases between. Germline V gives CDR1 ENHRY, CDR2 SYGVKD. CDR3 amino acids: CAISTGTPEDTQYF. The DNA for the CDR3 is TGTGCCATCAGCACCGGGACGCCAGAAGATACGCAGTATTTT.

Notes on this clonotype: The junction does not match germline at one end; this may be a read error. This sequence joins TRBV20-1 and TRBJ2-2; D is perhaps TRBD2 (5 bases). The CDR3 covers 15 residues. The V gene's germline CDR1 is DFQATT and CDR2 SNEGSKA (reference sequence). CDR3 DNA sequence: TGCAGTGCTAGAGGTCCGAGGAAAATGGCCGGGGAGCCGTTTTTT. This translates into CSARGPRKMAGEPFF.

This clonotype was picked up a small number of times. The V gene is TRBV7-9, the J gene TRBJ2-2; 9 nucleotides agree with TRBD2. The CDR3 totals 19 residues. V shed 5 bases and J 6 bases; nucleotides not matched to a gene: 19. Germline CDR1 SEHNR, CDR2 FQNEAQ (reference sequence). The CDR3 DNA follows: TGTGCCAGCAGCCCCCCCAACGGCGGGAGGGCCGGTCAACCCGGGGAGCTGTTTTTT. It is translated as CASSPPNGGRAGQPGELFF.

This clonotype occurred many times. This chain uses TRBV11-2 with TRBJ2-7; TRBD2 matches at 8 bases. CDR1 and CDR2 from the germline V gene are SGHAT and FQNNGV. V dropped 1 base and J dropped 2; count of bases not matched to a gene: 4. The CDR3 totals 15 residues. This CDR3 is CASSLVTSGTYEQYF. The CDR3 DNA is TGTGCCAGCAGCTTAGTAACTAGCGGCACCTACGAGCAGTACTTC.

Many counts were recorded for this clonotype. The CDR3 sequence: CAISRLASGGNEQFF. Written as DNA, the CDR3 is TGTGCCATCAGCAGACTAGCGAGTGGGGGCAATGAGCAGTTCTTC. The genes are TRBV10-3 and TRBJ2-1; TRBD2 matches 8 bases. Germline V gives CDR1 ENHRY, CDR2 SYGVKD. The CDR3 has 15 amino acids. V trimming: 6 bases; J trimming: 6 bases; junction bases outside the gene matches: 10.

The table lists this clonotype with many counts. The rearrangement uses TRBV20-1 and TRBJ2-1; D gene uncertain. The CDR3 runs 14 residues. CDR1 is DFQATT and CDR2 is SNEGSKA in the germline V gene (reference sequence). V was shortened by 6 bases and J by 0 bases, with 12 bases between the two germline ends. Here the CDR3 DNA reads TGCAGTGCACCCGCTAGGCCCTCCTACAATGAGCAGTTCTTC. This gives the protein CSAPARPSYNEQFF.

This clonotype was detected ten times or more. The rearrangement links TRBV9 to TRBJ2-3, with 11 nucleotides matching TRBD1. After removal of 3 bases from V and 7 bases from J, the junction contained 10 bases not matched to a gene. Germline CDR1 is SGDLS and CDR2 is YYNGEE. The length of the CDR3 is 16 residues. The chain's CDR3 is CASSGVVGQGANTQYF. As DNA, the CDR3 is TGTGCCAGCAGCGGGGTTGTAGGACAGGGGGCAAATACGCAGTATTTT.

The sample holds many counts of this clonotype. The chain uses TRBV10-3 and TRBJ2-3, with no clear D. The CDR3 is 12 residues long. Per the germline V gene, CDR1 is ENHRY and CDR2 is SYGVKD. Trimming shortened V by 2 bases and J by 11 bases, and 11 bases separated the two germline ends. CDR3 protein: CAISELLQEQYF. The CDR3 DNA is TGTGCCATCAGTGAGCTTCTCCAAGAGCAGTATTTT.

This clonotype turned up a few times. One end of the junction is discordant with germline, which a read error may explain. This chain links TRBV28 with TRBJ2-7; 9 bases line up with TRBD2. The CDR3 runs to 17 residues. The germline V gene has CDR1 MDHEN and CDR2 SYDVKM. The CDR3 bases are TGTGCCTGCAGTTTTCGGCGGGAGGGCTTCAACTCCTACGAGCAGTACTTC. Translating it yields CACSFRREGFNSYEQYF.